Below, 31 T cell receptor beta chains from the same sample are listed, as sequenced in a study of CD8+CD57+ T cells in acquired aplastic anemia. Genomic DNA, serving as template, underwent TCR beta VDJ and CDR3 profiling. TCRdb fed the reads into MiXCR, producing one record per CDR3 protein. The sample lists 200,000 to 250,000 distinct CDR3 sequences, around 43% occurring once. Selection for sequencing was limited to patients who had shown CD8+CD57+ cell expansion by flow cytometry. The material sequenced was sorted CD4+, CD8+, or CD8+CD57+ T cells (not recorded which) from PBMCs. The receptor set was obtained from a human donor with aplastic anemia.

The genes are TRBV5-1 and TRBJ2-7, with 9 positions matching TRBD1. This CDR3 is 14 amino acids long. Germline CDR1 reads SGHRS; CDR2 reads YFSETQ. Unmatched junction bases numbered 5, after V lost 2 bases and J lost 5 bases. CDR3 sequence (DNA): TGCGCCAGCAGCTTAGGACAGGGGATTCACGAGCAGTACTTC. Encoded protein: CASSLGQGIHEQYF.

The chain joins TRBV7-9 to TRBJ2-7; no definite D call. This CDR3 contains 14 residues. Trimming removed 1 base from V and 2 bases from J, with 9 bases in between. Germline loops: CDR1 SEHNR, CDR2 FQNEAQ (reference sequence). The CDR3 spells CASSLGGPTYEQYV. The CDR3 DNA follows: TGTGCCAGCAGCTTAGGCGGACCCACCTACGAGCAGTACGTC.

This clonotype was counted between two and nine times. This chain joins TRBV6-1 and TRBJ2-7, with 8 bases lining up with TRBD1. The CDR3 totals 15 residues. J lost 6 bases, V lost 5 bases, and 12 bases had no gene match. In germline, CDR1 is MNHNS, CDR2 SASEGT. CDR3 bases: TGTGCCAGCAGTACCCGACAGGGGCCGGACGCCGAGCAGTACTTC. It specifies CASSTRQGPDAEQYF.

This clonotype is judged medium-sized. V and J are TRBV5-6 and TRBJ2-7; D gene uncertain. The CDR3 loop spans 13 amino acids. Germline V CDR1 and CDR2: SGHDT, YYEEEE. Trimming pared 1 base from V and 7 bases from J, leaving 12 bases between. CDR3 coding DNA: TGTGCCAGCAGCTTGTATGGACGAAAAGAGCAGTACTTC. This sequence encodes CASSLYGRKEQYF.

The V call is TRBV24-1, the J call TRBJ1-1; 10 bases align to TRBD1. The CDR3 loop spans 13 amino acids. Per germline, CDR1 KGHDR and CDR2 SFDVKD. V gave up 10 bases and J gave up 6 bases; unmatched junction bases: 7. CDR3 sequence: CATSEGTGAEAFF. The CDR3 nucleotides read TGTGCCACTTCTGAGGGGACAGGGGCTGAAGCTTTCTTT.

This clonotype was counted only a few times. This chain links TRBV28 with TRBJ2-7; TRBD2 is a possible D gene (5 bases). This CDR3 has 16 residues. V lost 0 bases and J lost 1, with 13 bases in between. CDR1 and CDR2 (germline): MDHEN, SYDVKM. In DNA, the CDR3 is TGTGCCAGCAGTTTATGGGGGAGCTCCCTATCCTACGAGCAGTACTTC. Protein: CASSLWGSSLSYEQYF.

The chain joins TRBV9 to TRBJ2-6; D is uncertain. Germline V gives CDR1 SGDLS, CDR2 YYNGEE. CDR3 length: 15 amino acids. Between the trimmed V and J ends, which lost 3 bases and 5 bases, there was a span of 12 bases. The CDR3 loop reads CASSDSPGRANVLTF. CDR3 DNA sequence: TGTGCCAGCAGCGACAGTCCCGGAAGGGCCAACGTCCTGACTTTC.

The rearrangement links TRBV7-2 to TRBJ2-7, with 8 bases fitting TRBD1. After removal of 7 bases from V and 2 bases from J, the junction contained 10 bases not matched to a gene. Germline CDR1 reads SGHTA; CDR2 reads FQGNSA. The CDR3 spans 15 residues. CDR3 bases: TGTGCCAGCAACGATTCCGGGACAGGAGCCTACGAGCAGTACTTC. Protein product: CASNDSGTGAYEQYF.

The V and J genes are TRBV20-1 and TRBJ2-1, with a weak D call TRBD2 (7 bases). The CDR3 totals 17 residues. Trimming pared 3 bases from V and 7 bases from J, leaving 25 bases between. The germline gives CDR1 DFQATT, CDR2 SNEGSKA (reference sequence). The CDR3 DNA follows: TGCAGTGCTAGGGAACTAGCGAGGGGGGGGGTGGGGAATGAGCAGTTCTTC. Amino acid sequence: CSARELARGGVGNEQFF.

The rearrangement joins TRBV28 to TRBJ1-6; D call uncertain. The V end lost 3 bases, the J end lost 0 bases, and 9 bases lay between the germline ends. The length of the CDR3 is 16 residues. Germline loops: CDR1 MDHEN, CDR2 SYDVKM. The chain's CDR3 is CASSFVQSSYNSPLHF. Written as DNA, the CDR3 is TGTGCCAGCAGTTTCGTCCAAAGCTCCTATAATTCACCCCTCCACTTT.

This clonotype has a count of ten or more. The CDR3 is CASSSPGQVNSPLHF. DNA of the CDR3: TGTGCCAGCAGCTCGCCGGGACAGGTGAATTCACCCCTCCACTTT. The rearrangement joins TRBV7-2 to TRBJ1-6, with 8 positions matching TRBD1. The J segment lost 7 bases and the V segment lost 4 bases, leaving 6 bases of the junction unmatched. CDR1 and CDR2 from the germline V gene are SGHTA and FQGNSA. The CDR3 has 15 amino acids. Combining the CDR3 with reference TRBV7-2 and TRBJ1-6 gives the whole variable domain GAGVSQSPSNKVTEKGKDVELRCDPISGHTALYWYRQSLGQGLEFLIYFQGNSAPDKSGLPSDRFSAERTGGSVSTLTIQRTQQEDSAVYLCASSSPGQVNSPLHFGNGTRLTVT.

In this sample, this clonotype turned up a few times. The CDR3 DNA reads TGTGCCAGCAGCCTCCGGGGGTACAGCTACGAGCAGTACGTC. Amino acid sequence: CASSLRGYSYEQYV. The V call is TRBV7-8, the J call TRBJ2-7, with D possibly TRBD2 on 6 matching bases. The CDR3 is 14 amino acids. Trimming removed 5 bases at V and 3 bases at J, with 14 bases between. Germline V gene sequence: CDR1 SGHVS, CDR2 FQNEAQ.

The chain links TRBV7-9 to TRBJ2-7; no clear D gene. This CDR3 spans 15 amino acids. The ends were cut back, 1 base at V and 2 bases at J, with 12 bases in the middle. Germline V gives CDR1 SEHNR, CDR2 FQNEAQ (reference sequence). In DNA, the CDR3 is TGTGCCAGCAGCTTAGAGGCCGGGCTAACCTACGAGCAGTACTTC. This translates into CASSLEAGLTYEQYF.

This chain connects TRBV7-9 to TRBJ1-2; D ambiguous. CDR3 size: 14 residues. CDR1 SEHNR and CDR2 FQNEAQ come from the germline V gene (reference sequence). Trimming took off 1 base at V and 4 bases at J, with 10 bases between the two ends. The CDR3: CASSLEAEIYGYTF. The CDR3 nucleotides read TGTGCCAGCAGCTTAGAAGCCGAAATCTATGGCTACACCTTC.

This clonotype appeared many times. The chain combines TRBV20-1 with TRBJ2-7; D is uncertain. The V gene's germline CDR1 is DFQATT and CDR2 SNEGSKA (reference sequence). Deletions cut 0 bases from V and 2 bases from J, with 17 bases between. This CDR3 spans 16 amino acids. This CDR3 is CSARDLRAKYAYEQYF. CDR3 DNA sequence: TGCAGTGCTAGAGATCTTCGAGCGAAGTATGCCTACGAGCAGTACTTC.

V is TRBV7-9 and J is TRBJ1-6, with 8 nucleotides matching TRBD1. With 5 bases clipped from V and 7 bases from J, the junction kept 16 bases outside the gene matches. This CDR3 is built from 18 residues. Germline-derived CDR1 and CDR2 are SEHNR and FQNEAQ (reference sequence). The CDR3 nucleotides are TGTGCCAGCAGCCCGCTAGCGGCAGGGGGCAACATGAATTCACCCCTCCACTTT. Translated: CASSPLAAGGNMNSPLHF. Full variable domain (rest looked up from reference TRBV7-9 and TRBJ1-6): DTGVSQNPRHKITKRGQNVTFRCDPISEHNRLYWYRQTLGQGPEFLTYFQNEAQLEKSRLLSDRFSAERPKGSFSTLEIQRTEQGDSAMYLCASSPLAAGGNMNSPLHFGNGTRLTVT.

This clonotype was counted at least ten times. The CDR3 sequence is CASSAQRTEYNSPLHF. In DNA form, the CDR3 reads TGTGCCAGCAGCGCTCAGAGGACTGAGTATAATTCACCCCTCCACTTT. The V call is TRBV9, the J call TRBJ1-6; D not certain. CDR1 and CDR2 from the germline V gene are SGDLS and YYNGEE. CDR3 length: 16 residues. V gave up 3 bases and J gave up 4 bases, with 14 bases separating them.

DNA of the CDR3: TGTGCCAGCAGTACCCGCGGGAGTGATGAGCAGTACTTC. Amino acids: CASSTRGSDEQYF. The chain joins TRBV9 to TRBJ2-5, with TRBD2 matching 7 bases. V trimming: 5 bases; J trimming: 11 bases; junction bases outside the gene matches: 12. Germline loops: CDR1 SGDLS, CDR2 YYNGEE. The CDR3 has 13 residues.

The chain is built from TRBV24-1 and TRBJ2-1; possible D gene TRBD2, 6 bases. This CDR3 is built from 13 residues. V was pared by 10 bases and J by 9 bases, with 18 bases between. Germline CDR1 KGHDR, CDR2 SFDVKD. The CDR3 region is CATRTSSGGEQFF. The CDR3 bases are TGTGCCACTAGAACTAGCTCCGGGGGTGAGCAGTTCTTC.

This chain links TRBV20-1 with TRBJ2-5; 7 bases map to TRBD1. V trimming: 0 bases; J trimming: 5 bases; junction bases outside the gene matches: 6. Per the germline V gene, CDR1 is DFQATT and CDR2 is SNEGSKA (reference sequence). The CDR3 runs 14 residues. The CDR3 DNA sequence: TGCAGTGCTAGAGATTTTCAGGGGGTGGAGACCCAGTACTTC. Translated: CSARDFQGVETQYF.

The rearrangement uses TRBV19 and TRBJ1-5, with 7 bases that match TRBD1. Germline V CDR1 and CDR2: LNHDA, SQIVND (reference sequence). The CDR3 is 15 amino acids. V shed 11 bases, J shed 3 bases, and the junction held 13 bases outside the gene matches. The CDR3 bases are TGTGCCGCCCGGGACAGCCATCCCTTCAATCAGCCCCAGCATTTT. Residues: CAARDSHPFNQPQHF.

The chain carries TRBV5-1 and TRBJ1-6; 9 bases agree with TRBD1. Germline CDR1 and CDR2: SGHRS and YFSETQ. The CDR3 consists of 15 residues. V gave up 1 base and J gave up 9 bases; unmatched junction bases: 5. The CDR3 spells CASSLRGQGSSPLHF. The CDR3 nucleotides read TGCGCCAGCAGCTTGAGGGGACAGGGATCTTCACCCCTCCACTTT.

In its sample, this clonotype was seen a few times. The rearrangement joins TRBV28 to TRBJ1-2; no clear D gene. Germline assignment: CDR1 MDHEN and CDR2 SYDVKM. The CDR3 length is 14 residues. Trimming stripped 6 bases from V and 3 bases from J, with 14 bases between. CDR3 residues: CASRRRSTDYGYTF. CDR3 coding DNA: TGTGCCAGCAGGCGGAGATCGACGGACTATGGCTACACCTTC.

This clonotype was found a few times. The CDR3 coding sequence is TGCAGTTACTCAGGGAACACTGAAGCTTTCTTT. Translated: CSYSGNTEAFF. The chain combines TRBV20-1 with TRBJ1-1; D is unclear. CDR1 and CDR2 from the germline V gene are DFQATT and SNEGSKA (reference sequence). The CDR3 consists of 11 residues. V lost 8 bases to trimming and J lost 1 base, with 8 bases between them.

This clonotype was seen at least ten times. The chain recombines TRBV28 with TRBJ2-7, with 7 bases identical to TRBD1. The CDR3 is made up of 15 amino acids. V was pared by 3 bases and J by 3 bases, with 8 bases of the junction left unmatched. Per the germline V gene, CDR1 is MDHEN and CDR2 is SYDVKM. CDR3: CASSFSLTGSYEQYF. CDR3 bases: TGTGCCAGCAGTTTCTCCTTGACAGGGAGCTACGAGCAGTACTTC.

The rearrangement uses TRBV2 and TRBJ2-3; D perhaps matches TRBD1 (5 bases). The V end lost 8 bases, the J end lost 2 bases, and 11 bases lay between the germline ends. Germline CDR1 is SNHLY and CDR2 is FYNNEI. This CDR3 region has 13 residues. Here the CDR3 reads CASSDIDTDTQYF. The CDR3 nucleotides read TGTGCCAGCTCGGACATCGACACAGATACGCAGTATTTT.

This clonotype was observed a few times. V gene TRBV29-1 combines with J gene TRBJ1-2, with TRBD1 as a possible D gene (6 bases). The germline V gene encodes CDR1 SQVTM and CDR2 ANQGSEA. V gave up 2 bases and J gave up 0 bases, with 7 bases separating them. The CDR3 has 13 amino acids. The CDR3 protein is CSVERTANYGYTF. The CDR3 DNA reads TGCAGCGTTGAAAGGACAGCTAACTATGGCTACACCTTC.

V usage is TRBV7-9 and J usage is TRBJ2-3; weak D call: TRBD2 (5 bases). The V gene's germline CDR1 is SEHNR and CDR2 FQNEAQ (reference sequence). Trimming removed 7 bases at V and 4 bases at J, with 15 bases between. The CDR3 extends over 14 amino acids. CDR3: CASTLRGSADTQYF. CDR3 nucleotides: TGTGCCAGCACCCTTAGAGGGAGCGCAGATACGCAGTATTTT.

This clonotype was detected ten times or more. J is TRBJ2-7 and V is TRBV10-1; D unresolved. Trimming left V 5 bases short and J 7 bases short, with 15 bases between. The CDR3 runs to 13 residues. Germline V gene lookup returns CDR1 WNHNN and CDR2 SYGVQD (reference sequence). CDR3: CASSTGPLGEQYF. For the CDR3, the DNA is TGCGCCAGCAGTACGGGCCCTCTGGGGGAGCAGTACTTC.

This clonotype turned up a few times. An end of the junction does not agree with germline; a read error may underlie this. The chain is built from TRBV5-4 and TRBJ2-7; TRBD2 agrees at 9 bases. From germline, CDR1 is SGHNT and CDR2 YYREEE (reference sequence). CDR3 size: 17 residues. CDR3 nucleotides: TGCGCCAGCAGCCTAACTGGTCTAGCGGGATCCAACTACGAGCAGTACTTC. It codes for CASSLTGLAGSNYEQYF.

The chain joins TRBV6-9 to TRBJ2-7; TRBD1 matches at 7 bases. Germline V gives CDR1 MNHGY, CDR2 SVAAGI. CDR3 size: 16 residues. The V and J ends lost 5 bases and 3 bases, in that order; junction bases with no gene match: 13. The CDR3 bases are TGTGCCAGCAGTCGCAATCCCCTCCGGGACAGCTACGAGCAGTACTTC. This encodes CASSRNPLRDSYEQYF.